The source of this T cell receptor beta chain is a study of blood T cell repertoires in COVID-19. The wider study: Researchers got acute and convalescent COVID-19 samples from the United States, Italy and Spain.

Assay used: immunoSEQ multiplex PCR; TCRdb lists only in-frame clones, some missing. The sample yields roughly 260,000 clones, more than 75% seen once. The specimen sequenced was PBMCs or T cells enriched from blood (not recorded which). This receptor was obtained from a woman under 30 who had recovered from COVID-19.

The DNA of the CDR3 is TGTGCCAGCAGCCAAGAGTTCGGGGGAGTCCGCGAGCAGTACTTC. This sequence encodes CASSQEFGGVREQYF. The V gene is TRBV3-1 (or the pseudogene TRBV3-2), the J gene TRBJ2-7, with D perhaps TRBD2 (6 bases). Looked up from germline, CDR1 is LGHDT and CDR2 is YNNKEL (reference sequence). The CDR3 sequence is 15 residues long. The ends were cut back, 0 bases at V and 6 bases at J, with 15 bases in the middle.